These T cell receptor beta chains were read from a single sample in a study of cytomegalovirus exposure and HLA in healthy donors. Method: immunoSEQ multiplex PCR; TCRdb's copy keeps in-frame clones and lacks some. The table includes around 150,000 clones, approximately 90% detected once. The source material was PBMCs. The receptors derive from a man aged 18 to 29 in good health and CMV-seronegative. Both conserved end residues are part of each CDR3. The D gene is left open where the match is weak. Rows give clone size only sometimes, using once, few, many, or a class for an expanded clone.

J gene: TRBJ2-3; clone size: -; D gene: TRBD2; V gene: TRBV5-1; CDR3 DNA: TGCGCCAGCAACCAGCGGGAGAGCTCAGATACGCAGTATTTT; CDR3 protein: CASNQRESSDTQYF
J gene: TRBJ2-5; clone size: -; D gene: -; V gene: TRBV27; CDR3 DNA: TGTGCCAGCGGGCACAGGGCATGGGAGACCCAGTACTTC; CDR3 protein: CASGHRAWETQYF
J gene: TRBJ1-1; clone size: -; D gene: -; V gene: TRBV9; CDR3 DNA: TGTGCCAGCAGCGCCGAGGGGGGGGGCACTGAAGCTTTCTTT; CDR3 protein: CASSAEGGGTEAFF
J gene: TRBJ1-1; clone size: -; D gene: TRBD1; V gene: TRBV18; CDR3 DNA: TGTGCCAGCTCACCAACGACAGGGGGGGGCACTGAAGCTTTCTTT; CDR3 protein: CASSPTTGGGTEAFF
J gene: TRBJ1-2; clone size: -; D gene: TRBD1; V gene: TRBV28; CDR3 DNA: TGTGCCAGCAGTTTATGGACAGGGGGAAGCGATGGCTACACCTTC; CDR3 protein: CASSLWTGGSDGYTF
J gene: TRBJ1-1; clone size: -; D gene: -; V gene: TRBV6-5; CDR3 DNA: TGTGCCAGCAGTCTGGCGAACACTGAAGCTTTCTTT; CDR3 protein: CASSLANTEAFF
J gene: TRBJ2-7; clone size: -; D gene: -; V gene: TRBV7-2; CDR3 DNA: TGTGCCAGCAGCGAAAACTTTTACCAAACCTCCTACGAGCAGTACTTC; CDR3 protein: CASSENFYQTSYEQYF
J gene: TRBJ1-5; clone size: once; D gene: -; V gene: TRBV12-2; CDR3 DNA: TGTGCAAGTCGCTTAGCGCAGAGCGCAGGGGGCGCGGTGGTTCAGCCCCAGCATTTT; CDR3 protein: CASRLAQSAGGAVVQPQHF
J gene: TRBJ2-3; clone size: -; D gene: -; V gene: TRBV14; CDR3 DNA: TGTGCCAGCAGCCAGTACCAAGCGGATACGCAGTATTTT; CDR3 protein: CASSQYQADTQYF
J gene: TRBJ2-3; clone size: -; D gene: TRBD2; V gene: TRBV19; CDR3 DNA: TGTGCCAGCAGACTAGCGGGAGGGCCGGGCACAGATACGCAGTATTTT; CDR3 protein: CASRLAGGPGTDTQYF
J gene: TRBJ2-1; clone size: -; D gene: -; V gene: TRBV5-1; CDR3 DNA: TGCGCCAGCAGCTTGAGCCTAGACCCTTCCTACAATGAGCAGTTCTTC; CDR3 protein: CASSLSLDPSYNEQFF
J gene: TRBJ1-1; clone size: -; D gene: TRBD1; V gene: TRBV2; CDR3 DNA: TGTGCCAGCACAAACCGACAGGGACGGACTGAAGCTTTCTTT; CDR3 protein: CASTNRQGRTEAFF
J gene: TRBJ2-1; clone size: -; D gene: -; V gene: TRBV4-2; CDR3 DNA: TGTGCCAGCAGCCAAGATACAGGTGAGCAGTTCTTC; CDR3 protein: CASSQDTGEQFF
J gene: TRBJ2-2; clone size: few; D gene: TRBD2; V gene: TRBV19; CDR3 DNA: TGTGCCAGTAGTACGGGACTAGCGGCTAACACCGGGGAGCTGTTTTTT; CDR3 protein: CASSTGLAANTGELFF
J gene: TRBJ2-1; clone size: -; D gene: -; V gene: TRBV10-1; CDR3 DNA: TGCGCCAGCAGTGATAGCTCCTACAATGAGCAGTTCTTC; CDR3 protein: CASSDSSYNEQFF
J gene: TRBJ2-1; clone size: -; D gene: -; V gene: TRBV27; CDR3 DNA: TGTGCCAGCAGTTTTGGGCAGTACAATGAGCAGTTCTTC; CDR3 protein: CASSFGQYNEQFF
J gene: TRBJ2-1; clone size: -; D gene: TRBD2; V gene: TRBV6-5; CDR3 DNA: TGTGCCAGCAGCCAGACTAGCGGGGAATACAATGAGCAGTTCTTC; CDR3 protein: CASSQTSGEYNEQFF
J gene: TRBJ1-5; clone size: -; D gene: -; V gene: TRBV6-4; CDR3 DNA: TGTGCCGCAATGGAAGGAGGGGCAGCCCAGCATTTT; CDR3 protein: CAAMEGGAAQHF